This T cell receptor (beta chain) is drawn from a study of regulatory T cells in long-lasting Graves disease. Study-wide results and caveats: Not thyroid tissue but only peripheral blood was studied.

This clonotype was seen many times. What it recognizes is unknown. Investigators prepared the TCR beta libraries by applying iRepertoire HTBI primers and Arm-PCR of CDR3 regions. MiXCR, run by TCRdb on the multiplex PCR reads, gives a single entry per CDR3 protein. Here the sample spans roughly 400,000 distinct CDR3 sequences, approximately 15% being singletons. Time point specified: newly diagnosed GD, antithyroid drugs for less than 3 months. The TCR library was prepared using RNA isolated from PBMCs. Collection of peripheral blood (about 8.1 milliliters) was done using EDTA tubes. CDR1 SQVTM and CDR2 ANQGSEA come from the germline V gene. The trim removed 7 bases at V and 7 bases at J, leaving 6 bases unmatched. This CDR3 region has 12 residues. The sample also formed part of further work on T cells in Graves' hyperthyroidism and ophthalmopathy. That report adds: The model foresaw ophthalmopathy a median 6.5 months prior to onset.

The TCR originated in a woman aged 40-49 years with Graves disease. The sequencing here drew on peripheral blood mononuclear cells (PBMCs), taken at new diagnosis, from a patient treated with antithyroid drugs. The genes are TRBV29-1 and TRBJ2-1; 8 bases agree with TRBD1. The CDR3 reads CSARTGWNEQFF. The CDR3 region has the DNA TGCAGCGCCAGGACAGGGTGGAATGAGCAGTTCTTC.